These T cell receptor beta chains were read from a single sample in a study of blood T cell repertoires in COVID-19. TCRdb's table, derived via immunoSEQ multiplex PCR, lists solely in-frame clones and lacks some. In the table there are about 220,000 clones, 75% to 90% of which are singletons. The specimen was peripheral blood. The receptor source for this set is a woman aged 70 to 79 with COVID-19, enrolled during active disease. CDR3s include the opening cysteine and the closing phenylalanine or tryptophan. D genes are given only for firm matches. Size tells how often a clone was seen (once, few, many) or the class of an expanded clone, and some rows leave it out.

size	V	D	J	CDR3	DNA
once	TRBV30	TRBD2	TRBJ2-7	CAWSYGLAGGSYEQYF	TGTGCCTGGAGTTATGGACTAGCGGGGGGCTCCTACGAGCAGTACTTC
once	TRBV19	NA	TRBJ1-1	CASSIGGTGTEAFF	TGTGCCAGTAGTATAGGGGGAACGGGGACTGAAGCTTTCTTT
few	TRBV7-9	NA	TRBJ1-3	CASSSGAWVDTIYF	TGTGCCAGCAGCTCTGGAGCTTGGGTAGACACCATATATTTT
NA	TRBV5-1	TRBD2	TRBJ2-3	CASSLRGGRATDTQYF	TGCGCCAGCAGCTTGAGAGGCGGGAGGGCCACAGATACGCAGTATTTT
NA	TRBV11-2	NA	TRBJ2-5	CASSPGDKKRETQYF	TGTGCCAGCAGCCCCGGGGACAAGAAGCGTGAGACCCAGTACTTC
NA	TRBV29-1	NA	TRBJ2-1	CSTSRYDEQFF	TGCAGCACCTCTAGGTATGATGAGCAGTTCTTC
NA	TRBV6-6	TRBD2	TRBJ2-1	CASSYSGGSAGNEQFF	TGTGCCAGCAGTTACTCTGGCGGGAGCGCGGGCAATGAGCAGTTCTTC
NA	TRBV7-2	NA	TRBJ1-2	CASSSTGRPEF	TGTGCCAGCAGCTCCACCGGGAGACCAGAATTC
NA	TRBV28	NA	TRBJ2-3	CASSRQAGTSTDTQYF	TGTGCCAGCAGTAGGCAAGCCGGGACTAGCACAGATACGCAGTATTTT
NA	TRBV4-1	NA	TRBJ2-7	CASSLYSTGGSREQYF	TGCGCCAGCAGCCTTTATTCGACAGGAGGTAGTAGGGAGCAGTACTTC
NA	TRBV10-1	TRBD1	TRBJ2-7	CASSGGTGLSYEQYF	TGCGCCAGCAGTGGGGGGACAGGCCTCTCCTACGAGCAGTACTTC
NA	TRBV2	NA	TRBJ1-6	CASSMDSFLYSPLHF	TGTGCCAGCAGTATGGACAGTTTTTTGTATTCACCCCTCCACTTT
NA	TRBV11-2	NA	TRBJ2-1	CASSLGGGQFF	TGTGCCAGCAGCTTAGGCGGAGGGCAGTTCTTC
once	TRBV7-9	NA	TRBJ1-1	CASSLQTVPNTEAFF	TGTGCCAGCAGCTTACAGACAGTACCGAACACTGAAGCTTTCTTT
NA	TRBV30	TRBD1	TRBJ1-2	CAWRDRGDYGYTF	TGTGCCTGGCGGGACAGGGGCGACTATGGCTACACCTTC
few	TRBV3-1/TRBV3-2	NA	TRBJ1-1	CASSQQWGDTEAFF	TGTGCCAGCAGCCAACAGTGGGGGGACACTGAAGCTTTCTTT
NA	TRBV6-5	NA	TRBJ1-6	CASSSGVGSSPLHF	TGTGCCAGCAGTTCAGGGGTGGGTAGTTCACCCCTCCACTTT
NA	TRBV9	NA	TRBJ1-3	CASSVEGNSGNTIYF	TGTGCCAGCAGCGTAGAGGGGAACTCTGGAAACACCATATATTTT
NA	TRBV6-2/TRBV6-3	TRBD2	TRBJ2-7	CASSYGTSTLFLYEQYF	TGTGCCAGCAGTTACGGGACTAGCACCCTTTTTCTTTACGAGCAGTACTTC
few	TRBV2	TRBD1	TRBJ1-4	CASRTGLNEKLFF	TGTGCCAGCCGGACAGGTCTTAATGAAAAACTGTTTTTT
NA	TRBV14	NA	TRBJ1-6	CASSPPLRRAQLGSPLHF	TGTGCCAGCAGCCCCCCACTAAGGAGGGCCCAATTGGGTTCACCCCTCCACTTT
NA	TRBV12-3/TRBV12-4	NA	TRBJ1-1	CASSLDGRKAFF	TGTGCCAGCAGTTTAGATGGGAGGAAAGCTTTCTTT
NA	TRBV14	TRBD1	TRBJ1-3	CASSQILNRGPSGNTIYF	TGTGCCAGCAGCCAAATACTGAACAGGGGCCCCTCTGGAAACACCATATATTTT
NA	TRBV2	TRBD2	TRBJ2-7	CASSELSGGYPEQYF	TGTGCCAGCAGTGAACTGTCGGGAGGGTATCCCGAGCAGTACTTC
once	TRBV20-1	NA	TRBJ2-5	CSASSETQYF	TGCAGTGCTAGTTCGGAGACCCAGTACTTC
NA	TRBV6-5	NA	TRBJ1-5	CASSYQTGIQPQHF	TGTGCCAGCAGTTACCAAACAGGGATTCAGCCCCAGCATTTT
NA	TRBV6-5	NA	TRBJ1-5	CASSPGRDTLQPQHF	TGTGCCAGCTCCCCCGGCCGGGACACGCTTCAGCCCCAGCATTTT
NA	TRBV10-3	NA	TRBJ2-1	CAISGGANEQFF	TGTGCCATCAGTGGAGGCGCCAATGAGCAGTTCTTC
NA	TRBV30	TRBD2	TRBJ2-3	CAWTSGSTDTQYF	TGTGCCTGGACTAGCGGGAGTACAGATACGCAGTATTTT
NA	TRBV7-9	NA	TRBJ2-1	CASSLVHPYNEQFF	TGTGCCAGCAGCTTAGTACACCCTTACAATGAGCAGTTCTTC
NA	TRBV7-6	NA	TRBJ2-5	CASSSGVGETQYF	TGTGCCAGCTCGTCGGGAGTAGGGGAGACCCAGTACTTC
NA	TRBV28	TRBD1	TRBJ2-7	CASSYSRTGWSGEQYF	TGTGCCAGCAGCTACTCTCGGACAGGGTGGTCGGGAGAGCAGTACTTC
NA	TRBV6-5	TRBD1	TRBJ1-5	CASSLQGDQPQHF	TGTGCCAGCAGTTTACAGGGGGATCAGCCCCAGCATTTT